One and the same sample provided the 4 T cell receptor beta chains below, sequenced in a study of PD-L1 blockade in urothelial cancer. Generated by immunoSEQ multiplex PCR, the TCRdb table keeps only in-frame clones and is missing some. The table lists tens of thousands of clones, over 80% of them singletons. The sample in question was PBMCs, obtained around atezolizumab (anti-PD-L1) treatment. These TCRs come from a man in his forties or fifties with urothelial cancer.

The chain joins TRBV11-2 to TRBJ1-3; 9 nucleotides line up with TRBD1. The CDR3 runs 16 residues. Germline V gives CDR1 SGHAT, CDR2 FQNNGV. V trimming: 2 bases; J trimming: 0 bases; junction bases outside the gene matches: 2. CDR3 coding DNA: TGTGCCAGCAGCTTAACGGACAGGGGCTCTGGAAACACCATATATTTT. This sequence encodes CASSLTDRGSGNTIYF. The whole variable domain, remainder taken from reference TRBV11-2 and TRBJ1-3, is EAGVAQSPRYKIIEKRQSVAFWCNPISGHATLYWYQQILGQGPKLLIQFQNNGVVDDSQLPKDRFSAERLKGVDSTLKIQPAKLEDSAVYLCASSLTDRGSGNTIYFGEGSWLTVV.

V is TRBV9 and J is TRBJ1-2; tentative D call: TRBD1 (6 bases). The length of the CDR3 is 12 residues. CDR1 is SGDLS, CDR2 YYNGEE, per germline. V was shortened by 5 bases and J by 4 bases, with 9 bases between the two germline ends. CDR3 bases: TGTGCCAGCAGAATGACAGGCTATGGCTACACCTTC. This encodes CASRMTGYGYTF. Looking up the rest from reference TRBV9 and TRBJ1-2 gives the full variable domain: DSGVTQTPKHLITATGQRVTLRCSPRSGDLSVYWYQQSLDQGLQFLIQYYNGEERAKGNILERFSAQQFPDLHSELNLSSLELGDSALYFCASRMTGYGYTFGSGTRLTVV.

V gene TRBV2 combines with J gene TRBJ1-5; perhaps TRBD1 as D (6 bases). Trimming took 7 bases from V and 6 from J, leaving 16 bases between them. The CDR3 is 14 residues long. Germline CDR1 and CDR2: SNHLY and FYNNEI. The CDR3 nucleotides are TGTGCCAGCAATGCCGGCCAAGGGGGTCAGCCCCAGCATTTT. Residues: CASNAGQGGQPQHF.

The chain links TRBV7-9 to TRBJ1-2, with 10 bases fitting TRBD1. The V and J ends lost 4 bases and 4 bases, in that order; junction bases with no gene match: 3. Germline V gene data show CDR1 as SEHNR and CDR2 as FQNEAQ (reference sequence). The CDR3 has 14 amino acids. The CDR3: CASSSTGGVYGYTF. DNA for the CDR3: TGTGCCAGCAGCTCGACAGGGGGCGTCTATGGCTACACCTTC. The complete variable domain, with remaining parts taken from reference TRBV7-9 and TRBJ1-2, reads DTGVSQNPRHKITKRGQNVTFRCDPISEHNRLYWYRQTLGQGPEFLTYFQNEAQLEKSRLLSDRFSAERPKGSFSTLEIQRTEQGDSAMYLCASSSTGGVYGYTFGSGTRLTVV.